This T cell receptor beta chain was sequenced during a study of early T cells in non-severe SARS-CoV-2 infection. This clonotype has a handful of counts. TCRdb passed the 5' RACE reads through MiXCR, listing each CDR3 protein once. In the table there are 100,000 to 150,000 distinct CDR3 sequences, about 15% of which are singletons. Material: whole blood. The sequence derives from an adult who was a healthcare worker with PCR-confirmed SARS-CoV-2 infection or an uninfected control (not recorded which).

The CDR3 region is CASSPGGPINEQFF. CDR3 nucleotide sequence: TGTGCCAGCAGCCCTGGGGGGCCCATCAATGAGCAGTTCTTC. The V and J genes are TRBV7-2 and TRBJ2-1, with D perhaps being TRBD1 or TRBD2 (6 bases each). This CDR3 spans 14 amino acids. In germline, CDR1 is SGHTA, CDR2 FQGNSA. The ends were cut back, 5 bases at V and 6 bases at J, with 14 bases in the middle.